This is a list of T cell receptor beta chains from one sample in a study of cytomegalovirus exposure and HLA in healthy donors. Produced via immunoSEQ multiplex PCR; TCRdb's table is partial and in-frame only. Of more than 95,000 clones listed, over 70% are singletons. The specimen sequenced was PBMCs. The receptors shown here come from a man aged 40-55 years in good health and CMV-seropositive. CDR3s include the opening cysteine and the closing phenylalanine or tryptophan. D genes are given only for firm matches. Size is stated for part of the rows, as once, few or many counts, or as a class when the clone is expanded.

v_gene	len	abundance	d_gene	j_gene	CDR3nt	CDR3aa
TRBV7-8	15	.	TRBD1	TRBJ1-3	TGTGCCAGCAGCTCAGGACAGGGCTCTGGAAACACCATATATTTT	CASSSGQGSGNTIYF
TRBV30	13	.	TRBD1	TRBJ1-6	TGTGCCTGGGAGGGACAGAGGAATTCACCCCTCCACTTT	CAWEGQRNSPLHF
TRBV27	18	few	TRBD1	TRBJ1-3	TGTGCCAGCAGTCCCCTCACGGACAGGCGCAGCTCTGGAAACACCATATATTTT	CASSPLTDRRSSGNTIYF
TRBV7-2	14	.	TRBD1	TRBJ1-5	TGTGCCAGCAGCATCGACAGGGCCAATCAGCCCCAGCATTTT	CASSIDRANQPQHF
TRBV5-4	18	.	TRBD1	TRBJ2-1	TGTGCCAGCAGCATTGTGGTAACCGGGACAGGGGTTCGGGATGAGCAGTTCTTC	CASSIVVTGTGVRDEQFF
TRBV27	14	.	.	TRBJ1-4	TGTGCCAGCAGTTTATCCGGGTTACGGGAAAAACTGTTTTTT	CASSLSGLREKLFF
TRBV6-6	16	.	.	TRBJ1-5	TGTGCCAGCAGTTATTCGAGCAGGGAGGCCAGGCAGCCCCAGCATTTT	CASSYSSREARQPQHF
TRBV2	14	.	.	TRBJ2-3	TGTGCCAGCAAAAGGGGTTATAGCAATCAGCCCCAGTATTTT	CASKRGYSNQPQYF
TRBV5-5	16	.	TRBD1	TRBJ1-5	TGTGCCAGCAGCCCCGGGACAGGGGGACCCAATCAGCCCCAGCATTTT	CASSPGTGGPNQPQHF
TRBV4-1	17	.	TRBD1	TRBJ2-4	TGCGCCAGCAGCCAAGTCGGAGAGGGGGCGGCCAAAAACATTCAGTACTTC	CASSQVGEGAAKNIQYF
TRBV5-4	15	.	TRBD1	TRBJ1-1	TGTGCCAGCAGCCTTGGACAGGGGGAGCACACTGAAGCTTTCTTT	CASSLGQGEHTEAFF
TRBV29-1	15	.	TRBD2	TRBJ2-2	TGCAGCGCCCTCCTTAGCGGGATGAACACCGGGGAGCTGTTTTTT	CSALLSGMNTGELFF
TRBV28	13	.	.	TRBJ2-1	TGTGCCAGCAGCACAAGCTCCTACAATGAGCAGTTCTTC	CASSTSSYNEQFF
TRBV19	15	.	TRBD1	TRBJ2-7	TGTGCCAGTAGTATCGGACAGGACCTCCCTTACGAGCAGTACTTC	CASSIGQDLPYEQYF
TRBV11-1	13	.	.	TRBJ1-2	TGTGCCAGCAGCTTAGGTGCAGCGCAGGGCTACACCTTC	CASSLGAAQGYTF
TRBV5-6	15	.	.	TRBJ1-4	TGTGCCAGCAGCCTATTACAGAAAACTAATGAAAAACTGTTTTTT	CASSLLQKTNEKLFF
TRBV6-4	13	.	TRBD2	TRBJ2-7	TGTGCCAGCAGCGGGGGGGCCTACTACGAGCAGTACTTC	CASSGGAYYEQYF
TRBV14	14	once	.	TRBJ2-7	TGTGCCAGCAGCATGCTTCAGGGCCCCTACGAGCAGTACTTC	CASSMLQGPYEQYF
TRBV5-1	13	.	.	TRBJ1-2	TGCGCCAGCAGCTTGGTGGCAGGGGATGGCTACACCTTC	CASSLVAGDGYTF
TRBV7-2	15	few	TRBD2	TRBJ2-5	TGTGCCAGCAGCTTAGTGGTGAGGGGAGGGGAGACCCAGTACTTC	CASSLVVRGGETQYF
TRBV27	15	few	.	TRBJ2-7	TGTGCCAGCAGTTTATCTCTTGGCCGCTCCTACGAGCAGTACTTC	CASSLSLGRSYEQYF
TRBV11-2	14	.	.	TRBJ2-7	TGTGCCAGCAGCTTAAGCGAGGGCCCATACGAGCAGTACTTC	CASSLSEGPYEQYF
TRBV18	15	few	TRBD2	TRBJ2-2	TGTGCCAGCTCACCGGGACTACTAAACACCGGGGAGCTGTTTTTT	CASSPGLLNTGELFF
TRBV4-3	14	once	.	TRBJ1-2	TGCGCCAGCAGCCAAGGGCGGCGAAACTATGGCTACACCTTC	CASSQGRRNYGYTF
TRBV6-4	15	.	TRBD2	TRBJ2-1	TGTGCCAGCAGGGAGCGGGAGGGCCCCTACAATGAGCAGTTCTTC	CASREREGPYNEQFF
TRBV5-1	15	.	TRBD2	TRBJ2-1	TGCGCCAGCAGCTTGGAGCTAGCGGGGGGGCAGGAGCAGTTCTTC	CASSLELAGGQEQFF
TRBV5-1	15	.	.	TRBJ2-3	TGCGCCAGCAGCTTGGAACTAGTCAGTACAGATACGCAGTATTTT	CASSLELVSTDTQYF
TRBV6-1	15	.	TRBD2	TRBJ2-3	TGTGCCAGCAGTGTGCGGGGGGCCCCCACAGATACGCAGTATTTT	CASSVRGAPTDTQYF
TRBV6-5	15	.	TRBD1	TRBJ1-1	TGTGCCAGCAGTCCTGGGACAGGGCTCAACACTGAAGCTTTCTTT	CASSPGTGLNTEAFF
TRBV15	15	.	TRBD2	TRBJ2-7	TGTGCCACCAGGCATAGCGGGAGGTCCTCCTACGAGCAGTACTTC	CATRHSGRSSYEQYF
TRBV5-4	15	.	.	TRBJ1-6	TGTGCCAGCAGCTTGGTGACAGGTGGTAATTCACCCCTCCACTTT	CASSLVTGGNSPLHF
TRBV5-1	15	.	TRBD2	TRBJ2-3	TGCGCCAGCAGCCGGGGGGGAGCGGGGACAGATACGCAGTATTTT	CASSRGGAGTDTQYF
TRBV5-1	11	.	.	TRBJ1-2	TGCGCCAGCGCGGATCTAGGTGGCTACACCTTC	CASADLGGYTF
TRBV4-1	15	.	TRBD2	TRBJ2-1	TGCGCCAGCAGCCTTAGCGGGTCCTCAGGGAATGAGCAGTTCTTC	CASSLSGSSGNEQFF
TRBV6-5	15	.	.	TRBJ2-7	TGTGCCAGCAAAGAGACAGGTCGCCCGGAGGACGAGCAGTACTTC	CASKETGRPEDEQYF
TRBV6-6	15	.	.	TRBJ1-3	TGTGCCAGCAGTTACGTCCCTAGCTCTGGAAACACCATATATTTT	CASSYVPSSGNTIYF
TRBV2	14	.	TRBD1	TRBJ2-5	TGTGCCAGCAGTGAAGCGACAGGGGCCGGGACCCAGTACTTC	CASSEATGAGTQYF